A selection of T cell receptor beta chains follows, all from one sample in a study of T cell repertoires in cytomegalovirus infection. TCRdb recomputed calls from the reads with MiXCR, one row per CDR3 protein. In the table there are 55,000 to 70,000 distinct CDR3 sequences, approximately 22% of which are singletons. No antigen is known for these receptors. Sequenced: PBMCs, sequenced either directly or after in vitro stimulation (not recorded which). The receptors originated from a human donor in good health (CMV status not recorded). Some clones in this sample may be carry-over from other donors' samples. The CDR3 runs from the conserved cysteine through the conserved F or W. D genes are given only for firm matches. The size field is filled for only some rows; it gives once, few, many or a size class.

NA	TRBV7-6	TRBJ2-3	NA	CASSLSTGGVSSSTDTQYF	TGTGCCAGCAGCCTCTCGACCGGGGGAGTTAGTTCTAGCACAGATACGCAGTATTTT
TRBD2	TRBV5-1	TRBJ2-2	NA	CASSLVGLASGELFF	TGCGCCAGCAGCTTGGTAGGACTAGCCTCGGGGGAGCTGTTTTTT
NA	TRBV12-3/TRBV12-4	TRBJ2-1	few	CASSLLANSYNEQFF	TGTGCCAGCAGTTTATTGGCTAACTCCTACAATGAGCAGTTCTTC
NA	TRBV4-3	TRBJ1-4	NA	CASSQQVLNEKLFF	TGCGCCAGCAGCCAACAGGTCCTTAATGAAAAACTGTTTTTT
TRBD2	TRBV6-5	TRBJ2-5	few	CASSSRSWTSGRRETQYF	TGTGCCAGCAGTTCAAGATCGTGGACTAGCGGGAGAAGAGAGACCCAGTACTTC
NA	TRBV7-2	TRBJ2-5	many	CASTLSARETQYF	TGTGCCAGCACACTCAGCGCGAGGGAGACCCAGTACTTC
TRBD1	TRBV30	TRBJ1-4	few	CAYSTGANEKLFF	TGTGCCTATTCGACAGGGGCTAATGAAAAACTGTTTTTT
NA	TRBV5-4	TRBJ2-3	NA	CASSAGGAADTQYF	TGTGCCAGCAGCGCAGGAGGGGCCGCAGATACGCAGTATTTT
TRBD1	TRBV19	TRBJ1-1	few	CARGATGMNTEAFF	TGTGCCAGAGGGGCGACAGGGATGAACACTGAAGCTTTCTTT
TRBD1	TRBV12-3/TRBV12-4	TRBJ1-1	NA	CASRGQGVNTEAFF	TGTGCCAGCAGGGGACAGGGGGTGAACACTGAAGCTTTCTTT
NA	TRBV4-1	TRBJ2-2	few	CASSSRDTPNTGELFF	TGCGCCAGCAGCTCCCGGGACACCCCGAACACCGGGGAGCTGTTTTTT
TRBD1	TRBV6-5	TRBJ2-1	NA	CASSYGLGQGSLDEQFF	TGTGCCAGCAGTTACGGTCTGGGACAGGGCAGCCTTGATGAGCAGTTCTTC
NA	TRBV7-2	TRBJ2-6	many	CASSFTSGAGANVLTF	TGTGCCAGCAGCTTCACTTCTGGGGCGGGGGCCAACGTCCTGACTTTC
TRBD2	TRBV29-1	TRBJ2-3	NA	CSVEKWTSGSSTDTQYF	TGCAGCGTTGAAAAGTGGACTAGCGGTTCTAGCACAGATACGCAGTATTTT
NA	TRBV29-1	TRBJ1-1	NA	CSVEGGGSGAFF	TGCAGCGTTGAAGGGGGGGGTAGTGGGGCTTTCTTT
NA	TRBV14	TRBJ2-7	NA	CASSPDRVVEQYF	TGTGCCAGCAGCCCTGATAGGGTTGTGGAGCAGTACTTC
NA	TRBV27	TRBJ1-1	NA	CASSLSMANTEAFF	TGTGCCAGCAGTTTATCGATGGCGAACACTGAAGCTTTCTTT
TRBD2	TRBV7-2	TRBJ2-3	many	CASSLVAGVGDTQYF	TGTGCCAGCAGCTTAGTTGCGGGAGTGGGAGATACGCAGTATTTT
NA	TRBV4-3	TRBJ2-1	many	CASSQDLTRTDDEQFF	TGCGCCAGCAGCCAAGATCTTACCCGGACTGATGATGAGCAGTTCTTC
TRBD2	TRBV19	TRBJ2-1	few	CASSTPSGRVYNEQFF	TGTGCCAGTAGTACCCCTAGCGGGAGGGTCTACAATGAGCAGTTCTTC
NA	TRBV7-2	TRBJ1-5	many	CASSLGTGNQPQHF	TGTGCCAGCAGCTTAGGCACCGGCAATCAGCCCCAGCATTTT
TRBD2	TRBV7-2	TRBJ2-1	few	CASSLGSGMAYNEQFF	TGTGCCAGCAGCTTAGGGAGCGGGATGGCCTACAATGAGCAGTTCTTC
NA	TRBV11-3	TRBJ2-3	NA	CASSLTRTSDTQYF	TGTGCCAGCAGCTTAACCAGGACAAGCGATACGCAGTATTTT
TRBD2	TRBV12-3/TRBV12-4	TRBJ2-4	many	CASSQRTSPTLIAKNIQYF	TGTGCCAGCAGTCAACGGACTAGCCCGACCTTAATAGCCAAAAACATTCAGTACTTC
TRBD1	TRBV11-2	TRBJ2-5	NA	CASSRTGEVWTQYF	TGTGCCAGCAGCAGGACAGGGGAAGTATGGACCCAGTACTTC
TRBD1	TRBV12-5	TRBJ1-1	NA	CASGLVLNRGPTEAFF	TGTGCTAGTGGTTTGGTACTGAACAGGGGGCCGACTGAAGCTTTCTTT
TRBD1	TRBV28	TRBJ1-2	NA	CASSPPDRDGGYTF	TGTGCCAGCAGTCCGCCCGACAGGGATGGGGGCTACACCTTC
NA	TRBV2	TRBJ1-5	NA	CASARDSNQPQHF	TGTGCCAGCGCTCGAGATAGCAATCAGCCCCAGCATTTT
NA	TRBV10-2	TRBJ1-2	NA	CASSDGYGYTF	TGCGCCAGCAGTGACGGTTATGGCTACACCTTC
NA	TRBV4-3	TRBJ2-5	many	CASSQAKGATGETQYF	TGCGCCAGCAGCCAAGCCAAAGGGGCGACCGGTGAGACCCAGTACTTC
NA	TRBV4-2	TRBJ2-5	NA	CASSQGVEETQYF	TGTGCCAGCAGCCAGGGGGTAGAAGAGACCCAGTACTTC
NA	TRBV20-1	TRBJ2-3	few	CSAGPLDTQYF	TGCAGTGCCGGGCCGCTTGATACGCAGTATTTT
NA	TRBV6-2/TRBV6-3	TRBJ1-5	few	CASSDSLGSGQRNQPQHF	TGTGCCAGCAGTGACTCTCTAGGCTCCGGACAGAGAAATCAGCCCCAGCATTTT
NA	TRBV2	TRBJ2-6	few	CASRQPLSGANVLTF	TGTGCCAGCAGGCAGCCCCTCTCTGGGGCCAACGTCCTGACTTTC
TRBD2	TRBV6-2/TRBV6-3	TRBJ2-1	few	CASNKLAGVGNEQFF	TGTGCCAGCAACAAACTAGCGGGAGTAGGAAATGAGCAGTTCTTC